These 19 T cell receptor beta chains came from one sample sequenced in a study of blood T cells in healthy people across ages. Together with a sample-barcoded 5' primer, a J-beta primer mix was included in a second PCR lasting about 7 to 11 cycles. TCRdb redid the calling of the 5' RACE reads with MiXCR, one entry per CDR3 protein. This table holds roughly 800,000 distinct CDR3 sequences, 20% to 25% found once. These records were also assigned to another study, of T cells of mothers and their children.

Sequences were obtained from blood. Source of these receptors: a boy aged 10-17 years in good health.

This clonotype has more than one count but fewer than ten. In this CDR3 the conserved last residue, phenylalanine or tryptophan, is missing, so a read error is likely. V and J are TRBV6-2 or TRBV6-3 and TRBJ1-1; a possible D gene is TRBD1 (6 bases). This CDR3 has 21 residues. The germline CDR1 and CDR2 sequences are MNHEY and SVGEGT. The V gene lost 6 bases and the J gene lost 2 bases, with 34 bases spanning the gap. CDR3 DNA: TGTGCCAGCAGACCCCCCAGACAGGAAGCTCTCAATCCCCCGCGAAACACTGAAGCTTTCCTT. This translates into CASRPPRQEALNPPRNTEAFL.

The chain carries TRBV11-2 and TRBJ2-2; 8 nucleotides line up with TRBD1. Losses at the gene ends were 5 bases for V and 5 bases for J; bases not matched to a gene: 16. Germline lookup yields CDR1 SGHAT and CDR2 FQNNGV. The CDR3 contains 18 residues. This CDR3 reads CASSESFRGRAETGELFF. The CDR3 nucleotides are TGTGCCAGCAGCGAGAGTTTCAGGGGGCGAGCGGAAACCGGGGAGCTGTTTTTT.

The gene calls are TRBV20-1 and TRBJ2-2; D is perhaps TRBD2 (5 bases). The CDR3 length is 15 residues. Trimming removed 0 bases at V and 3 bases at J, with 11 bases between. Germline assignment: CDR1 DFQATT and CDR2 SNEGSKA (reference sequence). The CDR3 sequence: CSARDLGSDTGELFF. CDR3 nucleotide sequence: TGCAGTGCTAGAGATCTTGGTAGCGACACCGGGGAGCTGTTTTTT.

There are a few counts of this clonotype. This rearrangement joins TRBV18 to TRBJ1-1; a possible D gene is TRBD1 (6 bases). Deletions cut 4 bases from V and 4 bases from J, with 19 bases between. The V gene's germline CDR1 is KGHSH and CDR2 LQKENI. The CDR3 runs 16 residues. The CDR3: CASSLQNQGKGTEAFF. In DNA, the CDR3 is TGTGCCAGCTCACTTCAAAATCAGGGGAAGGGCACTGAAGCTTTCTTT. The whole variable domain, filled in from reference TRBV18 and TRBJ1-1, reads NAGVMQNPRHLVRRRGQEARLRCSPMKGHSHVYWYRQLPEEGLKFMVYLQKENIIDESGMPKERFSAEFPKEGPSILRIQQVVRGDSAAYFCASSLQNQGKGTEAFFGQGTRLTVV.

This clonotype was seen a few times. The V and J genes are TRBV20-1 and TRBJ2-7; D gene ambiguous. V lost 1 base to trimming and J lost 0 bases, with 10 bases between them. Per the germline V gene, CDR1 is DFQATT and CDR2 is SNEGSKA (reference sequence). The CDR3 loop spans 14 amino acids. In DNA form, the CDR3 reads TGCAGTGCTAGAGCTCCCCGGGTCTCCTACGAGCAGTACTTC. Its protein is CSARAPRVSYEQYF.

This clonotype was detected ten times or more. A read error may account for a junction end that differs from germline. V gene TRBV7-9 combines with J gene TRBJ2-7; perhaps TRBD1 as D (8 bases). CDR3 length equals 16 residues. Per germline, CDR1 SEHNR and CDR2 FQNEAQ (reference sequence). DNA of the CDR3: TGTGCCAGCAGCCTAGCTAGCGGACAGGGCCCTGGGGAGCAGTACTTC. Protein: CASSLASGQGPGEQYF.

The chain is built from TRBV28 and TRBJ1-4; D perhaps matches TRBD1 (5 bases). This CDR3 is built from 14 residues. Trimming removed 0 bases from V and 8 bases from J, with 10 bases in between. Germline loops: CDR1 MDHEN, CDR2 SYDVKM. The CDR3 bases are TGTGCCAGCAGTTTATGGGGGGAGGGAGAAAAACTGTTTTTT. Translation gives CASSLWGEGEKLFF.

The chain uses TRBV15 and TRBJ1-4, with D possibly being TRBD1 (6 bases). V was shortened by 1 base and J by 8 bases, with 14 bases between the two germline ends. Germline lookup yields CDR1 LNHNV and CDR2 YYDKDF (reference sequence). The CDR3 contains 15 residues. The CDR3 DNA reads TGTGCCACCAGCAGAGTAGCCGGGGGCGCGGAAAAACTGTTTTTT. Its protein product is CATSRVAGGAEKLFF.

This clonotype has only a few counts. CDR3 sequence: CASSRTQFSYEQYF. In DNA form, the CDR3 reads TGTGCCAGCAGTCGGACGCAATTCTCCTACGAGCAGTACTTC. The chain uses TRBV4-2 and TRBJ2-7; D not resolved. Germline values: CDR1 LGHNA, CDR2 YNFKEQ. This CDR3 is 14 amino acids long. Trimming stripped 6 bases from V and 0 bases from J, with 12 bases between.

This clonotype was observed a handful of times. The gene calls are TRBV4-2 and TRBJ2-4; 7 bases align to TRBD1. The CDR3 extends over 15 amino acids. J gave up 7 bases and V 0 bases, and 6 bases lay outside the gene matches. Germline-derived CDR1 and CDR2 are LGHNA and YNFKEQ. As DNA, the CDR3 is TGTGCCAGCAGCCAAGAAAGAGACAGGGATAACATTCAGTACTTC. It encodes CASSQERDRDNIQYF.

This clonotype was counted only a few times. The CDR3 DNA follows: TGTGCCAGCAGCCAAGGGGAGACGCCGGGCGAGCAGTACTTC. Residues: CASSQGETPGEQYF. The rearrangement joins TRBV4-2 to TRBJ2-7, with TRBD2 as a possible D gene (5 bases). The germline CDR1 and CDR2 sequences are LGHNA and YNFKEQ. The CDR3 runs to 14 residues. Trimming took off 1 base at V and 6 bases at J, with 13 bases between the two ends.

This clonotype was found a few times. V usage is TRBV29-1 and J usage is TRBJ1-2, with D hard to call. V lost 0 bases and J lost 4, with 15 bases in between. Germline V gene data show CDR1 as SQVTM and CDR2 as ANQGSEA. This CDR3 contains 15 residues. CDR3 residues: CSVEDGVGVSYGYTF. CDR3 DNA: TGCAGCGTTGAAGATGGGGTAGGTGTTAGCTATGGCTACACCTTC.

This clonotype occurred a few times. CDR3 nucleotides: TGCAGCGTTCCGGGACAGGTGAACGAGCAGTACTTC. Protein: CSVPGQVNEQYF. V and J are TRBV29-1 and TRBJ2-7; 8 bases are shared with TRBD1. CDR3 length equals 12 residues. Looked up from germline, CDR1 is SQVTM and CDR2 is ANQGSEA. Trimming cost V 5 bases and J 5 bases; bases outside gene matches: 5.

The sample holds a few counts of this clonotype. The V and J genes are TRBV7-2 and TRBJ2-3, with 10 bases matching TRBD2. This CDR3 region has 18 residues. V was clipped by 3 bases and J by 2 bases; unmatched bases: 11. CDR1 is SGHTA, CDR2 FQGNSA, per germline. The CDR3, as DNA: TGTGCCAGCAGCTTGGGGGGGTTAGCGGGGGGACTCACAGATACGCAGTATTTT. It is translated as CASSLGGLAGGLTDTQYF.

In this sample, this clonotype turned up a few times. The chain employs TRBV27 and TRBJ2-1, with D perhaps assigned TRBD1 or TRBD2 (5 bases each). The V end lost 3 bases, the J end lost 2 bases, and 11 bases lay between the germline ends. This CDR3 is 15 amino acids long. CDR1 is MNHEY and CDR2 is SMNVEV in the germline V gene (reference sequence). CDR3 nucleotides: TGTGCCAGCAGTTTCGCAGGGACCACCTACAATGAGCAGTTCTTC. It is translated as CASSFAGTTYNEQFF.

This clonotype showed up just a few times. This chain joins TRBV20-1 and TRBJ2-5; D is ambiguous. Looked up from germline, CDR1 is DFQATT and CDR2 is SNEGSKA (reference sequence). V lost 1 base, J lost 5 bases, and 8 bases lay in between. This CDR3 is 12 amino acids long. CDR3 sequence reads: CSARGPVETQYF. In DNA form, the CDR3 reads TGCAGTGCTAGAGGCCCCGTCGAGACCCAGTACTTC.

The DNA for the CDR3 is TGCAGTGCGGGGGACGCAGCAAAGACCCAGTACTTC. It encodes CSAGDAAKTQYF. V and J are TRBV20-1 and TRBJ2-5; D possibly uses TRBD1 or TRBD2 (5 bases each). The CDR3 loop spans 12 amino acids. Trimming stripped 6 bases from V and 6 bases from J, with 14 bases between. Germline lookup yields CDR1 DFQATT and CDR2 SNEGSKA (reference sequence).

This chain's CDR3 is CASSAGGADYGYTF. Written as DNA, the CDR3 is TGTGCCAGTAGCGCAGGGGGCGCGGACTATGGCTACACCTTC. The J gene is TRBJ1-2, the V gene TRBV19; TRBD1 matches 8 bases. Germline V gene lookup returns CDR1 LNHDA and CDR2 SQIVND (reference sequence). The J segment lost 3 bases and the V segment lost 6 bases, leaving 6 bases of the junction unmatched. The CDR3 has 14 amino acids. The variable domain in full, completed from reference TRBV19 and TRBJ1-2, reads DGGITQSPKYLFRKEGQNVTLSCEQNLNHDAMYWYRQDPGQGLRLIYYSQIVNDFQKGDIAEGYSVSREKKESFPLTVTSAQKNPTAFYLCASSAGGADYGYTFGSGTRLTVV.

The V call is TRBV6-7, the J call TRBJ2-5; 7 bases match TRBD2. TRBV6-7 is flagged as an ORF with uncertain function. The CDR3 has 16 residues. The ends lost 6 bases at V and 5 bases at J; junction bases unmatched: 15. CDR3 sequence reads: CASRKGLVAGVETQYF. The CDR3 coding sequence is TGTGCCAGCAGGAAAGGCCTAGTCGCGGGAGTCGAGACCCAGTACTTC.